Listed below are T cell receptor beta chains from one sample, sequenced in a study of blood T cell repertoires in COVID-19. Measured with immunoSEQ multiplex PCR; TCRdb has only the in-frame clones, and not every one. Of 90,000 to 130,000 clones listed, roughly four fifths are singletons. The source material was peripheral blood. Receptors originate from a woman aged 55 to 70 with acute or convalescent COVID-19. The CDR3 runs from the conserved cysteine through the conserved F or W. A D gene is named only where the DNA matches it firmly. Part of the rows lack a size; the others show once, few, many or a class for expanded clones.

d_gene	v_gene	abundance	j_gene	CDR3aa	CDR3nt
NA	TRBV5-6	NA	TRBJ2-3	CASSSLYTQYF	TGTGCCAGCAGTTCCCTCTATACGCAGTATTTT
NA	TRBV18	once	TRBJ2-5	CASSPNGRGKETQYF	TGTGCCAGCTCACCAAATGGGAGAGGAAAAGAGACCCAGTACTTC
NA	TRBV3-1/TRBV3-2	NA	TRBJ2-1	CASSQDLGEQFF	TGTGCCAGCAGCCAAGATTTGGGCGAGCAGTTCTTC
NA	TRBV5-1	NA	TRBJ1-3	CASSLAGGSGSLGNTIYF	TGCGCCAGCAGCTTGGCGGGGGGCAGTGGCTCGCTTGGAAACACCATATATTTT
NA	TRBV28	NA	TRBJ1-6	CASSEESSYNSPLHF	TGTGCCAGCAGTGAGGAAAGCTCCTATAATTCACCCCTCCACTTT
TRBD2	TRBV28	NA	TRBJ2-4	CASSSSGGASNIQYF	TGTGCCAGCAGTTCTAGCGGGGGGGCGTCGAACATTCAGTACTTC
NA	TRBV13	NA	TRBJ1-1	CASSLAPAGAFPVTAFF	TGTGCCAGCAGCTTAGCCCCAGCGGGGGCTTTTCCCGTGACCGCTTTCTTT
NA	TRBV19	NA	TRBJ1-1	CASSMDRRAEAFF	TGTGCCAGTAGTATGGACAGAAGGGCTGAAGCTTTCTTT
TRBD1	TRBV6-5	NA	TRBJ2-5	CASSYLQGAEETQYF	TGTGCCAGCAGTTACCTACAGGGGGCGGAGGAGACCCAGTACTTC
TRBD2	TRBV2	once	TRBJ2-7	CASSAGGISYEQYF	TGTGCCAGCAGTGCCGGGGGGATCTCCTACGAGCAGTACTTC
NA	TRBV28	NA	TRBJ2-7	CASSLIRRGPYHEQYF	TGTGCCAGCAGCTTAATTAGGAGGGGGCCCTACCACGAGCAGTACTTC
TRBD1	TRBV30	NA	TRBJ1-2	CAWSPLSGTAGYGYTF	TGTGCCTGGAGTCCCCTTTCCGGGACAGCAGGGTATGGCTACACCTTC
TRBD2	TRBV28	NA	TRBJ2-3	CASSLWTSGTDTQYF	TGTGCCAGCAGTTTATGGACTAGCGGAACAGATACGCAGTATTTT
TRBD1	TRBV6-1	NA	TRBJ2-7	CASSERFVQGGEQYF	TGTGCCAGCAGTGAAAGGTTCGTACAGGGGGGCGAGCAGTACTTC
TRBD1	TRBV25-1	NA	TRBJ1-1	CASSPHTGQGLAFF	TGTGCCAGCTCGCCCCATACGGGACAGGGGTTGGCTTTCTTT
NA	TRBV18	NA	TRBJ2-2	CASSPPSRDTGELFF	TGTGCCAGCTCACCACCGTCGCGGGACACCGGGGAGCTGTTTTTT